This T cell receptor (beta chain) was profiled in a study of a mutant IDH1 vaccine in newly diagnosed glioma. For the study at large: Patients' prior therapy spanned radiotherapy, temozolomide, or both; most underwent both. Whole-study results and caveats: Any relationship between pseudoprogression and changes in top peripheral T cell clonotypes seemed absent.

The time point is: week 11, during vaccination. The content of each vaccine dose was 300 ug of mutant IDH1 20-mer peptide, and topical imiquimod accompanied it. Trimming at V came to 4 bases and at J to 4 bases, leaving 9 bases not matched to a gene. The CDR3 contains 15 residues. Germline assignment: CDR1 SGDLS and CDR2 YYNGEE. Libraries were prepared by immunoSEQ multiplex PCR; TCRdb keeps only in-frame clonotypes and omits some of them. The sample consists of around 40,000 clones, 80% to 85% of them appearing once. A word on this clone: The target antigen is unknown.

Sequenced here: PBMCs, sampled from a glioma patient whose treatment included an IDH1 peptide vaccine. This TCR was sampled from a man aged 40-50 years with glioma. The chain joins TRBV9 to TRBJ2-7; the match to TRBD1 covers 9 bases. The CDR3 DNA follows: TGTGCCAGCAGCACCCACGGGACAGGGCCTTACGAGCAGTACTTC. Its protein product is CASSTHGTGPYEQYF.